Below are 28 T cell receptor beta chains sequenced from a single sample in a study of tumor-infiltrating lymphocytes in primary liver carcinoma. A primer matching the constant region was used to make TCR beta cDNA from about 500 ng of total RNA. Sequencing libraries for TCR beta derived from three nested multiplex PCR rounds that used slightly modified ARM-PCR. Running 10 cycles apiece, the first two PCR rounds relied on TRBV1-TRBV30 forward primers together with a C-beta reverse primer. MiXCR, applied by TCRdb to the multiplex PCR reads, yields one record per CDR3 protein. The sample lists about 74,000 distinct CDR3 sequences, approximately 74% occurring once. Taking 20-30 mg of unsorted bulk tissue, the authors co-extracted RNA and DNA. The sample was liver tumor tissue from sampling region 4. As to subset: tumor region T4, right-lateral pole. These receptors came from a man aged 35 to 55 with primary liver carcinoma and hepatitis B virus infection.

Comment on this clonotype: An end of the junction differs from the germline gene, which may be a read error. The J gene is TRBJ2-1, the V gene TRBV11-2, with TRBD2 matching 7 bases. Germline V gene lookup returns CDR1 SGHAT and CDR2 FQNNGV. The CDR3 covers 18 residues. As DNA, the CDR3 is TGTACCAGCAGCTTAGGGGAACTAGTGGGAGGGCCCTACAATGAGCAGTTCTTC. This sequence encodes CTSSLGELVGGPYNEQFF.

Turning to this clonotype: A much larger clone differs from this one at a single base, so this may be a read error. The gene calls are TRBV28 and TRBJ2-1; TRBD2 agrees at 10 bases. Per germline, CDR1 MDHEN and CDR2 SYDVKM. There are 16 residues in the CDR3. CDR3 in DNA: TGTACCAGCAGAAAAATGACTAGCGGGCCTTACAATGAGCAGTTCTTC. This translates into CTSRKMTSGPYNEQFF.

Remarks on this clonotype: This sequence may be a read error, since a much larger clone differs from it by one base. V usage is TRBV6-1 and J usage is TRBJ2-5, with D unclear. This CDR3 spans 15 amino acids. Germline V gene data show CDR1 as MNHNS and CDR2 as SASEGT. The CDR3 nucleotides read TGTGCCAGCAGTGGCCCCAGGAAGCTCCAAGAGACCCGGTACTTC. It yields the protein CASSGPRKLQETRYF.

Turning to this clonotype: The CDR3 does not end in the conserved phenylalanine or tryptophan, so this is likely a read error. This rearrangement joins TRBV6-2 or TRBV6-3 to TRBJ2-7; D unclear. The CDR3 is 13 residues long. V gave up 4 bases and J gave up 4 bases, with 11 bases separating them. Germline CDR1 and CDR2: MNHEY and SVGEGT. The DNA for the CDR3 is TGTGCCAGCAGTTCGGCCGAGGCGTACGAGCAGTACTCC. Its protein product is CASSSAEAYEQYS.

On this clonotype itself: At one end, the junction sequence differs from germline, possibly due to a read error. J is TRBJ2-3 and V is TRBV11-2, with 7 bases matching TRBD1. The germline V gene encodes CDR1 SGHAT and CDR2 FQNNGV. This CDR3 is 14 amino acids long. In nucleotides, the CDR3 is TGTGCTAGCAGCTTTCGGGACAGCGCAGATACGCAATATTTT. It codes for CASSFRDSADTQYF.

Regarding this clonotype: One base away lies a much larger clone, so this may be a sequencing read error. V is TRBV6-5 and J is TRBJ2-7; 8 nucleotides align to TRBD2. Germline lookup yields CDR1 MNHEY and CDR2 SVGAGI. The CDR3 length is 14 residues. CDR3 sequence: CASSSERGLYERYF. CDR3 coding DNA: TGTGCCAGCAGTTCAGAGCGGGGGCTCTACGAGCGGTACTTC.

This clonotype was seen a single time. Mismatch with germline at one junction end may stem from a read error. J is TRBJ2-7 and V is TRBV28, with 7 bases identical to TRBD1. Germline CDR1 reads MDHEN; CDR2 reads SYDVKM. The CDR3 runs to 14 residues. CDR3 nucleotide sequence: TGTACCAGCACCAATGGGGCAGGGGGCTACGAGCAGTACTTC. Encoded protein: CTSTNGAGGYEQYF.

This clonotype was observed once. This CDR3 fails to terminate in the conserved phenylalanine or tryptophan, so it likely reflects a read error. The chain couples TRBV4-2 to TRBJ2-5; 11 nucleotides agree with TRBD2. Germline V lookup: CDR1 LGHNA, CDR2 YNFKEQ. CDR3 length: 17 residues. V shed 0 bases and J 9 bases; nucleotides not matched to a gene: 12. The CDR3 sequence: CASSQDQLAGVREAQYL. The CDR3 region has the DNA TGTGCCAGCAGCCAAGATCAACTAGCGGGAGTTCGGGAGGCCCAGTACCTC.

In its sample, this clonotype was seen many times. The chain carries TRBV28 and TRBJ2-7; 9 nucleotides match TRBD1. Germline V gene sequence: CDR1 MDHEN, CDR2 SYDVKM. Losses at the gene ends were 5 bases for V and 0 bases for J; bases not matched to a gene: 8. This CDR3 comprises 16 residues. The CDR3 DNA follows: TGTGCCAGCAGTGCTCCCGGGACAGGGCTCTCCTACGAGCAGTACTTC. This gives the protein CASSAPGTGLSYEQYF.

About this clonotype: This may come from a read error, since a much larger clone is one base off. V usage is TRBV5-5 and J usage is TRBJ2-7; TRBD1 matches 7 bases. The V segment lost 4 bases and the J segment 2 bases; nucleotides outside the gene matches: 6. This CDR3 has 14 amino acids. In germline, CDR1 is SGHKS, CDR2 YYEKEE (reference sequence). CDR3 residues: CASSVTGTAYEQYF. The CDR3 region has the DNA TGTGCCAGCAGCGTAACCGGGACAGCCTACGAGCAGTACTTC.

This chain links TRBV7-3 with TRBJ2-3, with a tentative D call TRBD2 (6 bases). The germline CDR1 and CDR2 sequences are SGHTA and FQGTGA. The CDR3 totals 18 residues. Trimming removed 1 base at V and 3 bases at J, with 20 bases between. CDR3 loop: CASSLSGNSLWGTDTQYF. The CDR3 nucleotides are TGTGCCAGCAGCTTAAGCGGGAACTCCCTCTGGGGGACAGATACGCAGTATTTT.

This clonotype showed up many times. The V gene is TRBV28, the J gene TRBJ1-2; D gene ambiguous. Trimming left V 3 bases short and J 5 bases short, with 16 bases between. CDR1 is MDHEN, CDR2 SYDVKM, per germline. This CDR3 region has 15 residues. CDR3 sequence (DNA): TGTGCCAGCAGTTTCCGGGCCGGCCTATGGTATGGCTACACCTTC. Translated, it gives CASSFRAGLWYGYTF.

The chain uses TRBV29-1 and TRBJ1-1; 7 nucleotides agree with TRBD1. Per the germline V gene, CDR1 is SQVTM and CDR2 is ANQGSEA. The CDR3 length is 13 residues. In DNA, the CDR3 is TGCATCGCCTTGGGACAGATGAACACTGAAGCTTTCTTT. Its protein is CIALGQMNTEAFF.

About this clonotype: The germline gene is not matched at one end of the junction; a read error may be the cause. The gene calls are TRBV4-1 and TRBJ1-1; TRBD1 aligns across 7 bases. Germline CDR1 MGHRA, CDR2 YSYEKL. This CDR3 has 16 amino acids. For the CDR3, the DNA is TGCGCCATCAGCCAAGACCCCTCAGGGGGGGCTTACGGAGCTTTCTTT. Translation: CAISQDPSGGAYGAFF.

Details on this clonotype: A junction boundary mismatches the germline segment, possibly from a read error. The chain links TRBV4-2 to TRBJ1-1, with D maybe TRBD1 (6 bases). Germline loops: CDR1 LGHNA, CDR2 YNFKEQ. This CDR3 has 14 amino acids. CDR3 residues: CASSPGVGDTEVFF. The CDR3, as DNA: TGTGCCAGTAGCCCGGGCGTGGGGGACACTGAAGTTTTCTTT.

This clonotype occurred once. One junction end disagrees with the germline gene, perhaps due to a read error. The gene calls are TRBV11-1 and TRBJ2-1, with 7 bases aligning to TRBD2. From germline, CDR1 is SGHAT and CDR2 FQDESV (reference sequence). This CDR3 has 17 amino acids. DNA of the CDR3: TGTGCCAGCAACTTAGTGGGACTAACTCGCTCCTACAATGAGCAGTTCTTC. Protein sequence: CASNLVGLTRSYNEQFF.

Points on this clonotype: Sequence at one end of the junction differs from germline and may be a read error. CDR3 nucleotides: TGTGCTAGCAGTTCGGGACAGAGCTCCTACGAGCGGTACTTC. Protein product: CASSSGQSSYERYF. This chain uses TRBV6-2 or TRBV6-3 with TRBJ2-7; TRBD1 aligns across 7 bases. Germline V gene data show CDR1 as MNHEY and CDR2 as SVGEGT. The CDR3 contains 14 residues.

With regard to this clonotype: One junction end disagrees with the germline gene, perhaps due to a read error. The V gene is TRBV11-1, the J gene TRBJ2-7, with D perhaps assigned TRBD1 or TRBD2 (5 bases each). The CDR3 consists of 14 residues. The germline V gene encodes CDR1 SGHAT and CDR2 FQDESV (reference sequence). The CDR3 loop reads CASSLTGGAYEQNF. CDR3 DNA sequence: TGTGCCAGCAGCTTAACAGGAGGCGCGTACGAGCAGAACTTC.

Points on this clonotype: With a much larger clone just one base away, this may be a read error. This chain connects TRBV6-1 to TRBJ2-2, with D uncertain. From germline, CDR1 is MNHNS and CDR2 SASEGT. The CDR3 spans 16 residues. Trimming removed 7 bases at V and 5 bases at J, with 20 bases between. The DNA for the CDR3 is TGTGCCAGCATGAACCCGGGTGGGGTGGGGACCGGGGAGCTGTTTTTT. As protein: CASMNPGGVGTGELFF.

On this clonotype: A read error may produce the germline difference seen at one junction end. V and J are TRBV6-5 and TRBJ1-2; 8 positions agree with TRBD1. Germline CDR1 reads MNHEY; CDR2 reads SVGAGI. This CDR3 is built from 14 residues. The CDR3, as DNA: TGTGCTAGCAGATGGACAGGGCGGGACTATGGCTACACCTTC. Its protein is CASRWTGRDYGYTF.

Worth noting for this clonotype: Its ends do not fully match the called genes, so a read error is possible. J is TRBJ2-7 and V is TRBV6-5; D is possibly TRBD2 (5 bases). The germline V gene encodes CDR1 MNHEY and CDR2 SVGAGI. The length of the CDR3 is 14 residues. The CDR3 is CASSYGLGDYEQHF. The CDR3 region has the DNA TGTGCCAGCAGTTACGGCCTGGGTGACTACGAGCAGCACTTC.

As regards this clonotype: The CDR3 ends on some other residue instead of the conserved phenylalanine or tryptophan, so this is likely a read error. V gene TRBV11-2 combines with J gene TRBJ2-3, with TRBD2 matching 9 bases. CDR1 SGHAT and CDR2 FQNNGV come from the germline V gene. The CDR3 consists of 16 residues. J was trimmed by 5 bases and V by 5 bases; bases with no gene match: 11. As DNA, the CDR3 is TGTGCCAGCAGCCCCCCGACTAGCGGCAGTATAGATACGCAGTATCTT. This sequence encodes CASSPPTSGSIDTQYL.

Note on this clonotype: The CDR3 carries no conserved terminal phenylalanine or tryptophan, so it likely arises from a read error. The V and J genes are TRBV11-2 and TRBJ2-5, with a tentative D call TRBD2 (6 bases). Per germline, CDR1 SGHAT and CDR2 FQNNGV. The ends were cut back, 9 bases at V and 0 bases at J, with 17 bases in the middle. The CDR3 runs to 15 residues. The CDR3 is CASGPAGGDQETQYV. For the CDR3, the DNA is TGTGCCAGTGGTCCGGCCGGAGGGGACCAAGAGACCCAGTACGTC.

A word on this clonotype: The CDR3 carries no conserved terminal phenylalanine or tryptophan, so it likely arises from a read error. The chain is built from TRBV11-2 and TRBJ1-2; D is uncertain. Trimming took off 5 bases at V and 6 bases at J, with 10 bases between the two ends. The CDR3 is made up of 12 amino acids. Germline V gene lookup returns CDR1 SGHAT and CDR2 FQNNGV. The chain's CDR3 is CASSPAGDGYTS. CDR3 DNA sequence: TGTGCCAGCAGCCCGGCCGGGGATGGCTACACCTCC.

A word on this clonotype: This clone may be a read error of a much larger clone one base away. This rearrangement joins TRBV5-6 to TRBJ2-2, with 7 bases lining up with TRBD1. CDR1 is SGHDT, CDR2 YYEEEE, per germline. The CDR3 extends over 15 amino acids. The CDR3 coding sequence is TGTGCCAGCGGCTTGCGACAGGGAAGGGCCGTGGAGCTGTTTTTT. It translates to CASGLRQGRAVELFF.

The chain recombines TRBV28 with TRBJ2-7; a possible D gene is TRBD2 (5 bases). The CDR3 loop spans 16 amino acids. CDR1 and CDR2 (germline): MDHEN, SYDVKM. Trimming cost V 9 bases and J 0 bases, with 21 bases left between them. The CDR3 bases are TGTGCCAGGAGCCAAACCAGGACGGGGAGCTCCTACGAGCAGTACTTC. The encoded protein is CARSQTRTGSSYEQYF.

By share, this clonotype ranks as medium-sized. The rearrangement links TRBV11-2 to TRBJ2-5; D may match TRBD1 or TRBD2 (5 bases each). The CDR3 loop spans 13 amino acids. V lost 8 bases to trimming and J lost 5 bases, with 15 bases between them. CDR1 SGHAT and CDR2 FQNNGV come from the germline V gene. The DNA of the CDR3 is TGTGCCAGCTCCTTGGGGGAGAGGGAGACCCAGTACTTC. Protein: CASSLGERETQYF.

There are a few counts of this clonotype. The chain is built from TRBV20-1 and TRBJ2-3; TRBD1 matches at 8 bases. This CDR3 region has 14 residues. Germline CDR1 reads DFQATT; CDR2 reads SNEGSKA (reference sequence). Unmatched junction bases numbered 5, after V lost 3 bases and J lost 3 bases. Here the CDR3 reads CSARADRGTDTQYF. The CDR3 DNA reads TGCAGTGCTAGGGCCGACAGGGGAACAGATACGCAGTATTTT.